The 6 T cell receptor beta chains listed next were all sequenced from one sample in a study of T-cell reconstitution after alpha-beta-depleted transplantation in children. The TCRbeta library was prepared with unique molecular identifiers. TCRdb used MiXCR to reprocess the PCR reads, holding one entry per CDR3 protein. Among fewer than 550,000 distinct CDR3 sequences listed, approximately 10% were seen once. The input for sequencing was PBMCs, mostly from graft donor cells, taken 180 days after TCRalphabeta/CD19-depleted stem cell transplant. These receptors were obtained from a female patient younger than 10 who had a stem cell transplant for aplastic anemia, so the T cells may come from the graft donor.

This clonotype has just a few counts. The rearrangement uses TRBV18 and TRBJ2-1; TRBD2 matches 10 bases. Germline lookup yields CDR1 KGHSH and CDR2 LQKENI. With 0 bases clipped from V and 2 bases from J, the junction kept 4 bases outside the gene matches. The CDR3 spans 17 residues. CDR3 sequence reads: CASSPPSGGFTYNEQFF. CDR3 bases: TGTGCCAGCTCACCACCTAGCGGGGGGTTTACCTACAATGAGCAGTTCTTC. The whole variable domain, remainder taken from reference TRBV18 and TRBJ2-1, is NAGVMQNPRHLVRRRGQEARLRCSPMKGHSHVYWYRQLPEEGLKFMVYLQKENIIDESGMPKERFSAEFPKEGPSILRIQQVVRGDSAAYFCASSPPSGGFTYNEQFFGPGTRLTVL.

This clonotype was picked up a small number of times. The V call is TRBV9, the J call TRBJ2-3; TRBD2 matches 11 bases. The CDR3 spans 16 residues. Germline V gives CDR1 SGDLS, CDR2 YYNGEE. The J segment lost 5 bases and the V segment lost 4 bases, leaving 9 bases of the junction unmatched. Here the CDR3 DNA reads TGTGCCAGCAGCATAGGGGTAGCGGGAGGGGGAGATACGCAGTATTTT. Its protein is CASSIGVAGGGDTQYF.

V usage is TRBV20-1 and J usage is TRBJ2-3; D may be TRBD2 (6 bases). Trimming left V 0 bases short and J 4 bases short, with 11 bases between. This CDR3 is built from 14 residues. Germline-derived CDR1 and CDR2 are DFQATT and SNEGSKA (reference sequence). CDR3 sequence reads: CSARENGRPDTQYF. The CDR3 DNA reads TGCAGTGCTAGAGAAAACGGGAGACCAGATACGCAGTATTTT.

The chain is built from TRBV7-9 and TRBJ2-3; D not resolved. In germline, CDR1 is SEHNR, CDR2 FQNEAQ (reference sequence). Trimming shortened V by 2 bases and J by 6 bases, and 6 bases separated the two germline ends. There are 12 residues in the CDR3. CDR3 bases: TGTGCCAGCAGCTTATCATATGATACGCAGTATTTT. It translates to CASSLSYDTQYF.

This clonotype came up many times. The chain uses TRBV28 and TRBJ2-1, with D unresolved. CDR1 and CDR2 (germline): MDHEN, SYDVKM. V shed 6 bases and J shed 6 bases, with 9 bases lying between them. The CDR3 consists of 12 residues. CDR3 amino acids: CASRPPSNEQFF. The CDR3 nucleotides are TGTGCCAGCAGGCCCCCGAGCAATGAGCAGTTCTTC.

The chain employs TRBV7-2 and TRBJ2-3, with 7 bases matching TRBD1. CDR3 length: 15 amino acids. Germline CDR1 is SGHTA and CDR2 is FQGNSA. After removal of 2 bases from V and 3 bases from J, the junction contained 5 bases not matched to a gene. The CDR3 loop reads CASSLRQGSTDTQYF. For the CDR3, the DNA is TGTGCCAGCAGCTTAAGACAGGGCTCGACAGATACGCAGTATTTT.